This T cell receptor (beta chain) comes out of a study of blood T cell repertoires in COVID-19. The method was immunoSEQ multiplex PCR; TCRdb's version includes in-frame clones alone and lacks a portion of them. The sample yields roughly 200,000 clones, around 83% seen once. Losses at the gene ends were 2 bases for V and 5 bases for J; bases not matched to a gene: 5. CDR1 and CDR2 (germline): SGHRS, YFSETQ. CDR3 size: 15 residues. The sequence came from a man in his forties with active or convalescent COVID-19. Sequencing input: peripheral blood. The genes are TRBV5-1 and TRBJ2-3; the match to TRBD2 covers 10 bases. CDR3 amino acids: CASSFSGGQQDTQYF. For the CDR3, the DNA is TGCGCCAGCAGCTTTAGCGGGGGGCAACAAGATACGCAGTATTTT.